A selection of T cell receptor beta chains follows, all from one sample in a study of T cell responses to AZD1222 COVID-19 vaccine. Sequencing was performed with immunoSEQ multiplex PCR; in TCRdb, only in-frame clones are kept and a portion is missing. Of about 180,000 clones in the sample, 88% are singletons; the top ten hold more than 25%. This sample comprised peripheral blood, obtained 28 days after the second AZD1222 dose. Receptors were obtained from an adult who received the AZD1222 COVID-19 vaccine. The CDR3 runs from the conserved cysteine through the conserved F or W. D genes are given only for firm matches. Clone size is not always given. Where it is, it says once, few, many or a class for expanded clones.

size | J | D | V | DNA | CDR3
once | TRBJ2-2 | NA | TRBV24-1 | TGTGCCACCAGTGACGGTCGCAGGGACACCGGGGAGCTGTTTTTT | CATSDGRRDTGELFF
once | TRBJ2-5 | TRBD1 | TRBV15 | TGTGCCACCAGCCACCGACGGACAGGGGAAGAGACCCAGTACTTC | CATSHRRTGEETQYF
NA | TRBJ1-5 | NA | TRBV19 | TGTGCCAGTAGTGACCGAAACACGGGTCAGCCCCAGCATTTT | CASSDRNTGQPQHF
NA | TRBJ2-1 | TRBD2 | TRBV7-3 | TGTGCCAGCAGCCCTAGCGGGAGGGGAGGCAATGAGCAGTTCTTC | CASSPSGRGGNEQFF
NA | TRBJ2-2 | NA | TRBV5-4 | TGTGCCAGCAGCTGGGGGCGGGGTAGTACCGGGGAGCTGTTTTTT | CASSWGRGSTGELFF
NA | TRBJ1-1 | NA | TRBV18 | TGTGCCAGCTCACCACCAGGGGTGGACACTGAAGCTTTCTTT | CASSPPGVDTEAFF
once | TRBJ1-5 | NA | TRBV27 | TGTGCCAGCCATGGGCGCGGGGGAGACAATCAGCCCCAGCATTTT | CASHGRGGDNQPQHF
NA | TRBJ1-6 | NA | TRBV9 | TGTGCCAGCAGCACCGTCGGCGAACCCCTCCACTTT | CASSTVGEPLHF
NA | TRBJ1-2 | NA | TRBV7-3 | TGTGCCAGCAGCCCCCAATGGGGGTCGGGCTACACCTTC | CASSPQWGSGYTF
few | TRBJ2-7 | NA | TRBV4-3 | TGCGCCAGCAGCCAAGACCGAGAATTCAGGGTCTACGAGCAGTACTTC | CASSQDREFRVYEQYF
NA | TRBJ1-1 | TRBD1 | TRBV5-1 | TGCGCCAGCGGGCCAACAGGGGCGGACACTGAAGCTTTCTTT | CASGPTGADTEAFF
few | TRBJ2-3 | NA | TRBV9 | TGTGCCAGCAGCGAGGGAAAAATGGGGAGAGCGGATACGCAGTATTTT | CASSEGKMGRADTQYF
NA | TRBJ2-2 | NA | TRBV12-3/TRBV12-4 | TGTGCCAGTTTAGGGGGGGCGCTTAAGGAGCTGTTTTTT | CASLGGALKELFF
NA | TRBJ2-1 | NA | TRBV7-2 | NA | CASSWASGSSKFF
NA | TRBJ2-3 | NA | TRBV15 | TGTGCCACCAGCAGAGGCGGCACAGATACGCAGTATTTT | CATSRGGTDTQYF
NA | TRBJ2-1 | TRBD1 | TRBV7-9 | TGTGCCAGCAGCTTAGAGGGGGCCAGGGGGCGGCAGTTCTTC | CASSLEGARGRQFF
NA | TRBJ2-1 | NA | TRBV4-3 | TGCGCCAGCAGCCAAGATTCCCTTGCTGACTACTCCTACAATGAGCAGTTCTTC | CASSQDSLADYSYNEQFF
once | TRBJ1-2 | TRBD1 | TRBV3-1/TRBV3-2 | TGTGCCAGCTCTGACAGGGGAGGTGGCTACACCTTC | CASSDRGGGYTF
NA | TRBJ1-2 | TRBD1 | TRBV28 | TGTGCCAGCAGTCCAAACAGGGGGAAGGACAACTATGGCTACACCTTC | CASSPNRGKDNYGYTF
few | TRBJ2-7 | NA | TRBV11-1 | TGTGCCAGCAGCTCACCGTCATTGGGCGAGCAGTACTTC | CASSSPSLGEQYF
NA | TRBJ2-3 | TRBD1 | TRBV4-1 | TGCGCCAGCAGCCAAGATATCGGGACAGGGCAAGATACGCAGTATTTT | CASSQDIGTGQDTQYF
NA | TRBJ1-4 | TRBD1 | TRBV28 | TGTGCCAGCAGAGAACAGGGGCGGGAAAAACTGTTTTTT | CASREQGREKLFF
NA | TRBJ1-2 | TRBD1 | TRBV6-5 | TGTGCCAGCAGTTACTCGAGGCTACAGGGGCTCAGCGGCTACACCTTC | CASSYSRLQGLSGYTF